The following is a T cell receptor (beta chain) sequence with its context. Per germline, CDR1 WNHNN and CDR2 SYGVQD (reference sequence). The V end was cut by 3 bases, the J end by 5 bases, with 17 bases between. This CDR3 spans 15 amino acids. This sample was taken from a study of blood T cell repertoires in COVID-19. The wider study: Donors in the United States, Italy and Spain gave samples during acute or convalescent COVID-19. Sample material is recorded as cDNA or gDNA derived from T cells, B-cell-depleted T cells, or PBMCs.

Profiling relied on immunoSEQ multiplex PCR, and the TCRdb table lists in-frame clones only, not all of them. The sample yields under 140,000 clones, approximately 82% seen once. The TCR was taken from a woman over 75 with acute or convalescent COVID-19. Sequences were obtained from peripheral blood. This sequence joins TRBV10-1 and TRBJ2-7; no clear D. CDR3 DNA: TGCGCCAGCAGTGATACTGCTATCGAAAAAGACGAGCAGTACTTC. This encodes CASSDTAIEKDEQYF.